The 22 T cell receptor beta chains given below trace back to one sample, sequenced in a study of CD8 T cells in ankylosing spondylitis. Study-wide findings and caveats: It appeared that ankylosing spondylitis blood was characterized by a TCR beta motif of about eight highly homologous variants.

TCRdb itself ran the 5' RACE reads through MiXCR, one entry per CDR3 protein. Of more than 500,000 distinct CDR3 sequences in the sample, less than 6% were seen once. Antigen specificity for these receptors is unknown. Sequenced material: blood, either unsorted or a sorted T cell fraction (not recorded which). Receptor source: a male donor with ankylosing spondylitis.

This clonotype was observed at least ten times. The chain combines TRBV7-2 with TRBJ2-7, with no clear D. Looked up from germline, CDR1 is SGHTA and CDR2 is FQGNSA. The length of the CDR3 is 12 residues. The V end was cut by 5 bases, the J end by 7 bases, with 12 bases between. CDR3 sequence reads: CASSGQSREQYF. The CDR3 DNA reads TGTGCCAGCAGCGGGCAGTCGAGAGAGCAGTACTTC.

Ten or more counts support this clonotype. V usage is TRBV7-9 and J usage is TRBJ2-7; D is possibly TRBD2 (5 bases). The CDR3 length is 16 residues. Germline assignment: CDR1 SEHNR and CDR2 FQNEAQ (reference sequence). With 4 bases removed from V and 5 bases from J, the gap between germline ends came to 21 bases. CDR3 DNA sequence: TGTGCCAGCAGCTCTTATACGAGCCCCGGGGTCGACGAGCAGTACTTC. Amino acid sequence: CASSSYTSPGVDEQYF.

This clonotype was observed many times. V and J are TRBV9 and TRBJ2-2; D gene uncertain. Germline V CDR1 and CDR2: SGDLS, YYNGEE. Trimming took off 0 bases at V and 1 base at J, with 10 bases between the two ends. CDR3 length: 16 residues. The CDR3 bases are TGTGCCAGCAGCGTAGAAGGCAGGTTGAACACCGGGGAGCTGTTTTTT. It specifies CASSVEGRLNTGELFF. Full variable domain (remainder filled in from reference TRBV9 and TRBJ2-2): DSGVTQTPKHLITATGQRVTLRCSPRSGDLSVYWYQQSLDQGLQFLIQYYNGEERAKGNILERFSAQQFPDLHSELNLSSLELGDSALYFCASSVEGRLNTGELFFGEGSRLTVL.

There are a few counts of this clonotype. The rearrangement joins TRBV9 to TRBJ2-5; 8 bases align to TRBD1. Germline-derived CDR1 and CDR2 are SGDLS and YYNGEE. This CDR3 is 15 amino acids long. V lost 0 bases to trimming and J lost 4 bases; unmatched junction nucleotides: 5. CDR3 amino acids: CASSVGPGGLETQYF. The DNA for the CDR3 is TGTGCCAGCAGCGTAGGGCCAGGGGGCTTAGAGACCCAGTACTTC.

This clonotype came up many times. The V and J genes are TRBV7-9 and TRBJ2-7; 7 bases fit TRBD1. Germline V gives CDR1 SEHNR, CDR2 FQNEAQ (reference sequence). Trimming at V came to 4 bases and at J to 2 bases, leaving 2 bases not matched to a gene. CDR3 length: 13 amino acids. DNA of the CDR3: TGTGCCAGCAGCTCGGGACAGACCTACGAGCAGTACTTC. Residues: CASSSGQTYEQYF.

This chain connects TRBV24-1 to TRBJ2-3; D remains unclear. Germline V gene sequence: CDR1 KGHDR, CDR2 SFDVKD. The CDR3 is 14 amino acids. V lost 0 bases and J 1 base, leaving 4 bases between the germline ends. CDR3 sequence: CATSDLGGTDTQYF. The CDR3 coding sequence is TGTGCCACCAGTGATTTGGGGGGCACAGATACGCAGTATTTT.

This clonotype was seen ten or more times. For the CDR3, the DNA is TGTGCCAGCAGCCTATGGGACAGGAGCGGATCCTACGAGCAGTACTTC. This translates into CASSLWDRSGSYEQYF. V is TRBV7-8 and J is TRBJ2-7, with 8 positions matching TRBD1. The CDR3 totals 16 residues. V dropped 5 bases and J dropped 1; count of bases not matched to a gene: 10. CDR1 SGHVS and CDR2 FQNEAQ come from the germline V gene.

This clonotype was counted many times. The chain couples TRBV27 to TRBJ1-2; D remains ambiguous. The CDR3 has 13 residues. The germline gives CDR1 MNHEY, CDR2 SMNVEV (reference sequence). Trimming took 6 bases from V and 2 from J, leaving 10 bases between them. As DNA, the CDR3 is TGTGCCAGCAGCCGCAGGAGGAACTATGGCTACACCTTC. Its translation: CASSRRRNYGYTF.

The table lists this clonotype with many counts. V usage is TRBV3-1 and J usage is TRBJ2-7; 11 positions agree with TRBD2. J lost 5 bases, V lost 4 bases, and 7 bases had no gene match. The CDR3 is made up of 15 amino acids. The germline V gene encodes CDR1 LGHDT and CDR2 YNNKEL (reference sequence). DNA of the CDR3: TGTGCCAGCAGCCCCTTGACTAGCGGGAAGCACGAGCAGTACTTC. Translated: CASSPLTSGKHEQYF.

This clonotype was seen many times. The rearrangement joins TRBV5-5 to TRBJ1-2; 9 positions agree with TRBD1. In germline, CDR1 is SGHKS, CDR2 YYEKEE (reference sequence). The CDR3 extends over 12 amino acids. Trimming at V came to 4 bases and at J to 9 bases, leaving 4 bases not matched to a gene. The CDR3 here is CASSGDRVSYTF. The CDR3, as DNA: TGTGCCAGCAGCGGGGACAGGGTGAGCTACACCTTC. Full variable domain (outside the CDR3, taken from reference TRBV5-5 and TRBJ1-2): DAGVTQSPTHLIKTRGQQVTLRCSPISGHKSVSWYQQVLGQGPQFIFQYYEKEERGRGNFPDRFSARQFPNYSSELNVNALLLGDSALYLCASSGDRVSYTFGSGTRLTVV.

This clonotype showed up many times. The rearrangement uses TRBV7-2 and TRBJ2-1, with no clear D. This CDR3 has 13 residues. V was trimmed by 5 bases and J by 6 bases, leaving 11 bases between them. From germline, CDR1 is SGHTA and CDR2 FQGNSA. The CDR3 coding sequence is TGTGCCAGCAGCCCCCGGGTGGGCAATGAGCAGTTCTTC. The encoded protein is CASSPRVGNEQFF.

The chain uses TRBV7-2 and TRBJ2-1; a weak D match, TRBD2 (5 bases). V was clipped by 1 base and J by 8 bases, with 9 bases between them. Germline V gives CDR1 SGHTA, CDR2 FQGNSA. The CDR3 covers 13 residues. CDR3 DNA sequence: TGTGCCAGCAGCTTAGAGTGGGGAGATGAGCAGTTCTTC. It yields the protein CASSLEWGDEQFF.

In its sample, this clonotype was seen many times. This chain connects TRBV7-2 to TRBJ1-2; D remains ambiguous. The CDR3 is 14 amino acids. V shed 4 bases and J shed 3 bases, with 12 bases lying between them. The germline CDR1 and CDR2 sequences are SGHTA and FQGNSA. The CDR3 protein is CASSSVTWDYGYTF. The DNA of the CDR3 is TGTGCCAGCAGCTCAGTAACCTGGGACTATGGCTACACCTTC.

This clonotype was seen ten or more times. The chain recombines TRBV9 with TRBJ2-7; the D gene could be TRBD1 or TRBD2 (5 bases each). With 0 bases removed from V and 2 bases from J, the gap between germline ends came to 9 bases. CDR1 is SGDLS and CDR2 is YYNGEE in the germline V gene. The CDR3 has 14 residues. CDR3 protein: CASSVGDLAYEQYF. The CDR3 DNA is TGTGCCAGCAGCGTAGGGGACCTGGCCTACGAGCAGTACTTC.

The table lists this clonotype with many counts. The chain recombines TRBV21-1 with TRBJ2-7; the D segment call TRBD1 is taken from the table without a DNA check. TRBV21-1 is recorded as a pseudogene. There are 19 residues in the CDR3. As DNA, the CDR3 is TGTGCCAGCAGCGCCCTGAAGGGATTGGGGGAAGTGTGGGCCTACGAGCAGTACTTC. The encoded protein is CASSALKGLGEVWAYEQYF.

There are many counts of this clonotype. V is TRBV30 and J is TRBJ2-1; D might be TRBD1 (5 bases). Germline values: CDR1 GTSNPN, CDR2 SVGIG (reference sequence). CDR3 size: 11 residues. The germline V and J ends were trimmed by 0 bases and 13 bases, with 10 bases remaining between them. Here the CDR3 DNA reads TGTGCCTGGAGTGTACTGGGGCCTCAGTTCTTC. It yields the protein CAWSVLGPQFF.

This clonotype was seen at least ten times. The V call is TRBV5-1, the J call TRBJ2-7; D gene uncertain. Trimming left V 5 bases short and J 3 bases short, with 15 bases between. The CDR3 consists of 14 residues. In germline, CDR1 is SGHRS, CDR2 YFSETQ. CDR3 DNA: TGCGCCAGCAGGGAACTGGTGCAGGACTACGAGCAGTACTTC. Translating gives CASRELVQDYEQYF. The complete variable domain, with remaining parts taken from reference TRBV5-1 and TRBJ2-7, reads KAGVTQTPRYLIKTRGQQVTLSCSPISGHRSVSWYQQTPGQGLQFLFEYFSETQRNKGNFPGRFSGRQFSNSRSEMNVSTLELGDSALYLCASRELVQDYEQYFGPGTRLTVT.

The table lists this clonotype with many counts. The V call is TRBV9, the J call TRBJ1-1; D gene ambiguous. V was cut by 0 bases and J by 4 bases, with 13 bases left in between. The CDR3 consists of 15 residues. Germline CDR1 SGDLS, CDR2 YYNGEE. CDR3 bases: TGTGCCAGCAGCGTAGTGCCTACGGAGGGCACTGAAGCTTTCTTT. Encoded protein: CASSVVPTEGTEAFF.

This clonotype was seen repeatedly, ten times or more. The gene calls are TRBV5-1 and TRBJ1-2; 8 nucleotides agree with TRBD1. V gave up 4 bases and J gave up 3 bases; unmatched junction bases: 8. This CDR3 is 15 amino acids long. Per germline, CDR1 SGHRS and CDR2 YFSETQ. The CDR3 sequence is CASSRASGGDYGYTF. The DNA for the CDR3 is TGCGCCAGCAGCCGCGCCTCAGGGGGCGACTATGGCTACACCTTC.

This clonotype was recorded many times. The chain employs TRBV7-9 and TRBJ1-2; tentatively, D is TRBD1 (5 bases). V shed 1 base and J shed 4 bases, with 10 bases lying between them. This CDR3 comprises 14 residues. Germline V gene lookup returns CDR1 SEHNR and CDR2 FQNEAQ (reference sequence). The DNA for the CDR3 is TGTGCCAGCAGCTTAGAGGGACGGAGCTATGGCTACACCTTC. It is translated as CASSLEGRSYGYTF.

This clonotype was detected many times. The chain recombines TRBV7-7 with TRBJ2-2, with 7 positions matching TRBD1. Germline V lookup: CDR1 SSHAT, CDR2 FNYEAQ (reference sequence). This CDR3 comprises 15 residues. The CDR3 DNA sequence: TGTGCTAGCTCCCACGGACCAGGGGGCACCGGGGAGCTGTTTTTT. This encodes CASSHGPGGTGELFF.

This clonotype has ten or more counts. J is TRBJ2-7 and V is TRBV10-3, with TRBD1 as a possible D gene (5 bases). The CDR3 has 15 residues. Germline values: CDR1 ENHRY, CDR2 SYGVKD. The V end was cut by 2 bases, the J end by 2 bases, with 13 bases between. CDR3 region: CAISEPIGATYEQYF. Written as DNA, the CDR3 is TGTGCCATCAGTGAGCCCATAGGGGCGACCTACGAGCAGTACTTC.